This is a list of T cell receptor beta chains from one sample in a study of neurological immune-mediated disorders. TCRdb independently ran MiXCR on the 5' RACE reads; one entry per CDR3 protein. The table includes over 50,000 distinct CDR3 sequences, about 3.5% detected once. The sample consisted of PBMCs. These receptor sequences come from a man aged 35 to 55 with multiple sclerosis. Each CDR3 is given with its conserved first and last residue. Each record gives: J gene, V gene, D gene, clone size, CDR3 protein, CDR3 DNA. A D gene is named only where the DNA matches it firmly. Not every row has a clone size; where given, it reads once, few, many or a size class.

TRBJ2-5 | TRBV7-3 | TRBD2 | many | CASSLSPSGVQETQYF | TGTGCCAGCAGCTTAAGTCCTAGCGGGGTACAAGAGACCCAGTACTTC
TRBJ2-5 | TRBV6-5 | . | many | CASSYSIFGGEETQYF | TGTGCCAGCAGTTACTCGATCTTCGGTGGTGAAGAGACCCAGTACTTC
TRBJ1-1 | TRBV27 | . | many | CASRDSGTEAFF | TGTGCCAGCAGGGACAGTGGAACTGAAGCTTTCTTT
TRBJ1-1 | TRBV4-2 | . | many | CASSQGSGTNSHEAFF | TGTGCCAGCAGCCAAGGATCCGGGACCAATTCACATGAAGCTTTCTTT
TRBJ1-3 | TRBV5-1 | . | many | CASSEDYTIYF | TGCGCCAGCAGCGAGGACTACACCATATATTTT
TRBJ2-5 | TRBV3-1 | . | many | CASSLHGGTETQYF | TGTGCCAGCAGCCTACACGGGGGTACGGAGACCCAGTACTTC
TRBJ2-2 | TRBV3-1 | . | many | CASSHQGPGELFF | TGTGCCAGCAGCCACCAGGGACCCGGGGAGCTGTTTTTT
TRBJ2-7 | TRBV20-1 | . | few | CSARDPSRGGNYEQYF | TGCAGTGCTAGAGATCCCTCGAGAGGTGGAAACTACGAGCAGTACTTC
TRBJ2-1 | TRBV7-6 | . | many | CASSLKAPGEQFF | TGTGCCAGCAGCTTAAAGGCGCCCGGTGAGCAGTTCTTC
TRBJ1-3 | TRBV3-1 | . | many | CASSSSSSGNTIYF | TGTGCCAGCAGCTCCAGTAGCTCTGGAAACACCATATATTTT
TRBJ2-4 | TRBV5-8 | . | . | CATPRTRWTKNIQYF | TGTGCCACCCCTCGAACTAGATGGACCAAAAACATTCAGTACTTC
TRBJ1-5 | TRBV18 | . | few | CASSPYRDEQPQHF | TGTGCCAGCTCACCCTACAGGGATGAGCAGCCCCAGCATTTT
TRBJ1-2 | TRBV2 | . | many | CASSFNRPTRGYTF | TGTGCCAGCAGTTTTAACCGGCCGACACGCGGGTACACCTTC
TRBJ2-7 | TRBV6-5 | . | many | CASGGTQAGEQYF | TGTGCCAGCGGCGGGACCCAAGCGGGTGAGCAGTACTTC
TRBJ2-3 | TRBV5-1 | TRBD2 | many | CASSSGTSGSTDTQYF | TGCGCCAGCAGCTCGGGGACTAGCGGTAGCACAGATACGCAGTATTTT
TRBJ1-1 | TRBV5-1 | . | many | CASSSRQHTEAFF | TGCGCCAGCAGCTCCCGACAGCACACTGAAGCTTTCTTT
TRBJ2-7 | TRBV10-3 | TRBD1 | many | CAISGGGQDGLYEQYF | TGTGCCATCAGTGGGGGTGGACAGGACGGATTATACGAGCAGTACTTC
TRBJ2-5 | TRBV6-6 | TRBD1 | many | CASSYPQGSGEETQYF | TGTGCCAGCAGTTACCCACAGGGGTCAGGGGAAGAGACCCAGTACTTC
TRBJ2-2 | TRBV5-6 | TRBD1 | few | CASSLQGAALRTGELFF | TGTGCCAGCAGCTTACAGGGGGCAGCTCTTAGAACCGGGGAGCTGTTTTTT
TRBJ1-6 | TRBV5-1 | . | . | CASSLGGDPSNSPLNF | TGCGCCAGCAGCTTGGGGGGGGATCCGAGTAATTCACCCCTCAACTTT
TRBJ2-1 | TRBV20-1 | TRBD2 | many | CSAAGLAGDNEQFF | TGCAGTGCCGCTGGACTAGCGGGGGATAATGAGCAGTTCTTC
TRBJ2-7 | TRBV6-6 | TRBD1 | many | CASSYSAGGIYEQYF | TGTGCCAGCAGTTACTCGGCAGGGGGCATTTACGAGCAGTACTTC
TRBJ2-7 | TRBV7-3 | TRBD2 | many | CASSYLGGEGYEQYF | TGTGCCAGCAGCTACCTGGGGGGGGAAGGCTACGAGCAGTACTTC
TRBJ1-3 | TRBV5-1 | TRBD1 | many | CASSSPGQGIRNTIYF | TGCGCCAGCAGCTCGCCTGGACAGGGGATAAGAAACACCATATATTTT
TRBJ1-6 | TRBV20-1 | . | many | CSAFRQATNSPLNF | TGCAGTGCCTTTAGGCAGGCTACTAATTCACCCCTCAACTTT
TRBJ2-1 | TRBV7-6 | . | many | CASSLRTGIFGSGYNEQFF | .
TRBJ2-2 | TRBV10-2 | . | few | CASSGVNTGELFF | TGCGCCAGCAGTGGGGTAAACACCGGGGAGCTGTTTTTT
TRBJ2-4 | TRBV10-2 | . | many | CASRSGNSRLAKNIQYF | TGCGCCAGCAGGAGTGGTAACAGTCGGCTAGCCAAAAACATTCAGTACTTC
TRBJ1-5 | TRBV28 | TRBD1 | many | CASSYRDRPLQPQHF | TGTGCCAGCAGTTACCGGGACAGACCTTTACAGCCCCAGCATTTT
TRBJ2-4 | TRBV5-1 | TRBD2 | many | CASSSFSGGAINIQYF | TGCGCCAGCAGCTCCTTTAGCGGGGGGGCGATAAACATTCAGTACTTC
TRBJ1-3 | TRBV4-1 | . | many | CASSQITSSGNTIYF | TGCGCCAGCAGCCAAATTACGTCTTCTGGAAACACCATATATTTT
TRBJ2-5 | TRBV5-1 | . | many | CASSGLVSGDQTQYF | TGCGCCAGCAGCGGCCTGGTTTCCGGGGATCAGACCCAGTACTTC
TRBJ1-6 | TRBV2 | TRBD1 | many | CASRRTGSNSPLHF | TGTGCCAGCAGGAGGACAGGCTCAAATTCACCCCTCCACTTT
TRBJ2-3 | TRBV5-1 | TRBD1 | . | CASSQQGTSDTQYF | TGCGCCAGCTCCCAACAGGGGACCTCAGATACGCAGTATTTT
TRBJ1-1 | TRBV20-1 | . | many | CSPHGVEGAFF | TGCAGTCCCCACGGGGTTGAGGGAGCTTTCTTT
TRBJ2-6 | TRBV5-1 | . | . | CASSLEATAFSSGANVLTF | TGCGCCAGCAGCTTGGAGGCGACAGCCTTTAGCTCTGGGGCCAACGTCCTGACTTTC
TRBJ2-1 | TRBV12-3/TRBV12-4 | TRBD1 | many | CASRATGGRGLDEQFF | TGTGCCAGCAGAGCGACAGGGGGCCGGGGCTTGGATGAGCAGTTCTTC
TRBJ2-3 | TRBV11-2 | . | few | CASSLGTSRTDTQYF | TGTGCCAGCAGCTTAGGAACTAGCCGCACAGATACGCAGTATTTT
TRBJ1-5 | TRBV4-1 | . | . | CASSQEGSSNQPQNF | TGCGCCAGCAGCCAAGAAGGGTCTAGCAATCAGCCCCAGAATTTT
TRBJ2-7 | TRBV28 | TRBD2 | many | CASTTAGGGAYEQYF | TGTGCCAGCACCACCGCGGGGGGGGGCGCCTACGAGCAGTACTTC
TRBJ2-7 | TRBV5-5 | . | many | CASSRDLTPSYEQYF | TGTGCCAGCAGCAGAGACCTGACGCCCTCCTACGAGCAGTACTTC
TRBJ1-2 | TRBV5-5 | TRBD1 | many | CASRPGTVNYGYTF | TGTGCCAGCAGGCCCGGGACAGTAAACTATGGCTACACCTTC
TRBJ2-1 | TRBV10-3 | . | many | CAIRSLVDTNEQFF | TGTGCCATCCGAAGTTTGGTGGATACCAATGAGCAGTTCTTC
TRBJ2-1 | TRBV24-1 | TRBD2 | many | CATSDLGLAGDYNEQFF | TGTGCCACCAGTGATTTGGGACTAGCGGGGGATTACAATGAGCAGTTCTTC
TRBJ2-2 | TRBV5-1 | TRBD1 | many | CASSRQGVTGELFF | TGCGCCAGCAGCCGACAGGGCGTGACCGGGGAGCTGTTTTTT
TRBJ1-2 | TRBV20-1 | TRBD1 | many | CSARGAGGYGYTF | TGCAGTGCTAGAGGAGCAGGGGGCTATGGCTACACCTTC
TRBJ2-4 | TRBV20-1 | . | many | CSATPSGGVLAKNIQYF | TGCAGTGCTACACCAAGCGGCGGGGTTTTAGCCAAAAACATTCAGTACTTC
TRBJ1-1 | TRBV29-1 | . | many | CSVGGAIFTEAFF | TGCAGCGTTGGGGGGGCCATCTTCACTGAAGCTTTCTTT
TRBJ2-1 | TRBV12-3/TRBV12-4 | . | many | CASRQSSYNEQFF | TGTGCCAGCAGGCAGAGCTCCTACAATGAGCAGTTCTTC
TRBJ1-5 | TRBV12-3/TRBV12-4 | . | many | CASSLGENQPQHF | TGTGCCAGCAGTTTGGGGGAAAATCAGCCCCAGCATTTT
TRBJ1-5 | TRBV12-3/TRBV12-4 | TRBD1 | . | CASRPTGGEGGNQPQNF | TGTGCCAGCAGGCCGACAGGGGGCGAGGGTGGCAATCAGCCCCAGAATTTT